A selection of T cell receptor beta chains follows, all from one sample in a study of Ad26.COV2.S vaccination and SARS-CoV-2 variants. Assay used: immunoSEQ multiplex PCR; TCRdb lists only in-frame clones, some missing. The data contain about 680,000 clones, 89% of them singletons. Sequencing used peripheral blood, obtained in a trial of Ad26.COV2.S vaccine versus placebo. Receptor source: a person aged 18-60 years who received the Ad26.COV2.S COVID-19 vaccine or a placebo. The CDR3 runs from the conserved cysteine through the conserved F or W. Each record gives: CDR3 length, V gene, D gene, J gene, CDR3 protein. The D gene is left open where the match is weak.

len: 12
v_gene: TRBV29-1
d_gene: NA
j_gene: TRBJ1-5
CDR3aa: CSTQDNNQPQHF

len: 13
v_gene: TRBV27
d_gene: NA
j_gene: TRBJ1-1
CDR3aa: CASSWSGNTEAFF

len: 13
v_gene: TRBV5-1
d_gene: NA
j_gene: TRBJ2-1
CDR3aa: CASSQTGNNEQFF

len: 15
v_gene: TRBV29-1
d_gene: TRBD1
j_gene: TRBJ1-2
CDR3aa: CSVLSPDRDRDGYTF

len: 16
v_gene: TRBV13
d_gene: TRBD2
j_gene: TRBJ2-1
CDR3aa: CASSLVRTSGSTEQFF

len: 16
v_gene: TRBV3-1/TRBV3-2
d_gene: NA
j_gene: TRBJ2-5
CDR3aa: CASSQAVAGYQETQYF

len: 16
v_gene: TRBV5-4
d_gene: TRBD2
j_gene: TRBJ2-7
CDR3aa: CASSLAPSGQTYEQYF

len: 16
v_gene: TRBV6-5
d_gene: NA
j_gene: TRBJ2-1
CDR3aa: CASSYSLVNTYNEQFF

len: 14
v_gene: TRBV30
d_gene: NA
j_gene: TRBJ1-4
CDR3aa: CAWTLGTVNEKLFF

len: 13
v_gene: TRBV10-1
d_gene: TRBD1
j_gene: TRBJ1-2
CDR3aa: CAKSEDRGCGYTF

len: 12
v_gene: TRBV28
d_gene: NA
j_gene: TRBJ2-4
CDR3aa: CASRGGTNIQYF

len: 15
v_gene: TRBV11-1
d_gene: NA
j_gene: TRBJ1-2
CDR3aa: CASSLAPDRLNGYTF

len: 15
v_gene: TRBV5-1
d_gene: NA
j_gene: TRBJ1-4
CDR3aa: CASREVRGGDEKLFF

len: 14
v_gene: TRBV14
d_gene: NA
j_gene: TRBJ2-3
CDR3aa: CASSQDASSDTQYF

len: 13
v_gene: TRBV12-3/TRBV12-4
d_gene: TRBD1
j_gene: TRBJ1-2
CDR3aa: CASSPQGIYGYTF

len: 13
v_gene: TRBV29-1
d_gene: NA
j_gene: TRBJ2-7
CDR3aa: CSVGLVQGGEQYF

len: 14
v_gene: TRBV7-3
d_gene: TRBD1
j_gene: TRBJ2-1
CDR3aa: CASSWGQGDNEQFF

len: 14
v_gene: TRBV6-5
d_gene: NA
j_gene: TRBJ2-5
CDR3aa: CASRGGGGRETQYF

len: 13
v_gene: TRBV5-6
d_gene: NA
j_gene: TRBJ1-6
CDR3aa: CASRGSRRSPLHF

len: 15
v_gene: TRBV11-1
d_gene: NA
j_gene: TRBJ2-2
CDR3aa: CASSLAGRDNGELFF

len: 15
v_gene: TRBV19
d_gene: NA
j_gene: TRBJ1-6
CDR3aa: CASSIAHMGNSPLHF

len: 14
v_gene: TRBV3-1/TRBV3-2
d_gene: NA
j_gene: TRBJ1-2
CDR3aa: CASSQDLSVGGYTF

len: 14
v_gene: TRBV7-2
d_gene: NA
j_gene: TRBJ2-3
CDR3aa: CASRKSALTDTQYF

len: 15
v_gene: TRBV7-9
d_gene: NA
j_gene: TRBJ1-1
CDR3aa: CASSLNGWGNTEAFF

len: 15
v_gene: TRBV11-2
d_gene: TRBD2
j_gene: TRBJ2-2
CDR3aa: CASSSRGENTGELFF

len: 15
v_gene: TRBV2
d_gene: NA
j_gene: TRBJ1-5
CDR3aa: CASSGQRDSNQPQHF

len: 16
v_gene: TRBV11-2
d_gene: NA
j_gene: TRBJ2-7
CDR3aa: CASSLVGTASSYEQYF

len: 13
v_gene: TRBV2
d_gene: NA
j_gene: TRBJ2-3
CDR3aa: CASKDWRIDTQYF

len: 13
v_gene: TRBV12-3/TRBV12-4
d_gene: NA
j_gene: TRBJ2-2
CDR3aa: CASTYQETGELFF

len: 12
v_gene: TRBV10-1
d_gene: NA
j_gene: TRBJ1-4
CDR3aa: CASGETNEKLFF

len: 16
v_gene: TRBV5-1
d_gene: NA
j_gene: TRBJ2-1
CDR3aa: CASSLNSYTFDNEQFF

len: 17
v_gene: TRBV6-1
d_gene: TRBD2
j_gene: TRBJ2-6
CDR3aa: CASSETSGGAGANVLTF

len: 18
v_gene: TRBV11-2
d_gene: TRBD2
j_gene: TRBJ2-1
CDR3aa: CASSLVWSSGSRDNEQFF

len: 13
v_gene: TRBV7-9
d_gene: TRBD1
j_gene: TRBJ1-2
CDR3aa: CASSQQGAVGYTF

len: 15
v_gene: TRBV3-1/TRBV3-2
d_gene: TRBD1
j_gene: TRBJ1-2
CDR3aa: CASSQGDRINYGYTF

len: 15
v_gene: TRBV4-3
d_gene: TRBD1
j_gene: TRBJ2-7
CDR3aa: CASSQADRASYEQYF

len: 15
v_gene: TRBV19
d_gene: TRBD1
j_gene: TRBJ1-2
CDR3aa: CASSYPRQGTYGYTF

len: 16
v_gene: TRBV27
d_gene: TRBD1
j_gene: TRBJ1-3
CDR3aa: CASSLSWDRGRNTIYF

len: 17
v_gene: TRBV27
d_gene: NA
j_gene: TRBJ2-1
CDR3aa: CASSSYDRDSQYNEQFF

len: 14
v_gene: TRBV6-5
d_gene: NA
j_gene: TRBJ2-7
CDR3aa: CASSIRGRSYEQYF